The T cell receptor beta chain described here comes from a study of T cell responses to AZD1222 COVID-19 vaccine. Data came from immunoSEQ multiplex PCR; TCRdb stores just in-frame clones and leaves some out. The data hold about 120,000 clones, with 80% to 90% observed a single time. Study results and caveats: The CD4 TCRs associated with vaccination extended across spike and predominated at 160-218 and 743-854. A mostly white British donor set with more females was recruited, and clonal diversity was possibly underestimated. When two AZD1222 doses had been given, Spike-specific TCR breadth and depth rose.

With respect to this clone: Its antigen is unidentified.

Sample: peripheral blood, taken on day 0 of AZD1222 vaccination. This TCR was recovered from an adult in good health.

CDR3 in DNA: TGTGCCAGCAGCTTAGCACTGAGCATGAACACCGGGGAGCTGTTTTTT. It codes for CASSLALSMNTGELFF. The chain is built from TRBV11-3 and TRBJ2-2; D gene ambiguous. Germline V gives CDR1 SGHNT, CDR2 YENEEA. V was pared by 1 base and J by 1 base, with 10 bases between. The CDR3 sequence is 16 residues long.